The 24 T cell receptor beta chains listed next were all sequenced from one sample in a study of T cell changes during pregnancy in multiple sclerosis. This table comes from immunoSEQ multiplex PCR, and its TCRdb copy is limited to in-frame clones, with some not included. The table shows about 40,000 clones, with approximately 89% occurring only once. Material: peripheral blood, obtained in the first trimester of pregnancy. Receptor source: a female donor in good health, enrolled as a control in a pregnancy study.

This sequence joins TRBV27 and TRBJ2-1, with unresolved D. CDR3 size: 13 residues. Looked up from germline, CDR1 is MNHEY and CDR2 is SMNVEV (reference sequence). V was cut by 3 bases and J by 10 bases, with 13 bases left in between. The CDR3 region has the DNA TGTGCCAGCAGTTTGACTGGTAGTATGGAGCAGTTCTTC. The encoded protein is CASSLTGSMEQFF.

This rearrangement joins TRBV29-1 to TRBJ2-7; possible D gene TRBD1, 6 bases. The CDR3 spans 13 residues. Germline V gives CDR1 SQVTM, CDR2 ANQGSEA. Deletions cut 7 bases from V and 1 base from J, with 14 bases between. This CDR3 reads CSAGQGPSYEQYF. The CDR3 DNA is TGCAGCGCTGGGCAGGGGCCTTCCTACGAGCAGTACTTC.

J is TRBJ1-1 and V is TRBV6-5; 8 bases match TRBD1. The CDR3 loop spans 14 amino acids. The V and J ends lost 6 bases and 2 bases, in that order; junction bases with no gene match: 5. The germline CDR1 and CDR2 sequences are MNHEY and SVGAGI. In DNA, the CDR3 is TGTGCCAGCAGACGACAGGGGCCTAACACTGAAGCTTTCTTT. Translating gives CASRRQGPNTEAFF.

The V and J genes are TRBV6-4 and TRBJ2-1; D is perhaps TRBD1 (5 bases). Trimming took off 6 bases at V and 1 base at J, with 13 bases between the two ends. Germline V CDR1 and CDR2: MRHNA, SNTAGT. This CDR3 spans 15 amino acids. The CDR3 DNA sequence: TGTGCCAGCAGCCAGGGTTCTCTATCCTACAATGAGCAGTTCTTC. Translation: CASSQGSLSYNEQFF.

The chain employs TRBV4-2 and TRBJ1-2; D is possibly TRBD1 (6 bases). This CDR3 comprises 14 residues. The V gene's germline CDR1 is LGHNA and CDR2 YNFKEQ. Trimming took off 0 bases at V and 7 bases at J, with 12 bases between the two ends. The CDR3: CASSQDRGARGYTF. The CDR3 DNA follows: TGTGCCAGCAGCCAAGATCGGGGGGCGCGTGGCTACACCTTC.

CDR3 region: CASSLLAGGGNEQFF. CDR3 DNA sequence: TGTGCCAGCAGTTTACTAGCGGGGGGGGGCAATGAGCAGTTCTTC. The chain has TRBV27 and TRBJ2-1; TRBD2 aligns across 12 bases. CDR1 and CDR2 from the germline V gene are MNHEY and SMNVEV (reference sequence). The CDR3 consists of 15 residues. The J segment lost 6 bases and the V segment lost 2 bases, leaving 2 bases of the junction unmatched.

The chain uses TRBV6-5 and TRBJ2-5; 10 nucleotides align to TRBD1. After removal of 7 bases from V and 11 bases from J, the junction contained 13 bases not matched to a gene. Germline V gives CDR1 MNHEY, CDR2 SVGAGI. The CDR3 length is 14 residues. The CDR3: CASKPGTGAGEQYF. CDR3 DNA sequence: TGTGCCAGCAAACCGGGGACAGGGGCGGGGGAGCAGTACTTC.

CDR3 sequence (DNA): TGTGCCAGCAGCTACCCAGGGAGGGGTGAGACCCAGTACTTC. Protein sequence: CASSYPGRGETQYF. The genes are TRBV7-2 and TRBJ2-5, with 7 bases lining up with TRBD2. The length of the CDR3 is 14 residues. V shed 4 bases, J shed 5 bases, and the junction held 7 bases outside the gene matches. CDR1 SGHTA and CDR2 FQGNSA come from the germline V gene. Full variable domain (outside the CDR3, taken from reference TRBV7-2 and TRBJ2-5): GAGVSQSPSNKVTEKGKDVELRCDPISGHTALYWYRQSLGQGLEFLIYFQGNSAPDKSGLPSDRFSAERTGGSVSTLTIQRTQQEDSAVYLCASSYPGRGETQYFGPGTRLLVL.

V usage is TRBV6-6 and J usage is TRBJ2-3; TRBD1 is a possible D gene (6 bases). Germline V gives CDR1 MNHNY, CDR2 SVGAGI (reference sequence). There are 14 residues in the CDR3. The V gene lost 5 bases and the J gene lost 4 bases, with 13 bases spanning the gap. The CDR3 is CASSPTAGADTQYF. CDR3 sequence (DNA): TGTGCCAGCAGTCCAACCGCAGGGGCAGATACGCAGTATTTT.

V gene TRBV7-6 combines with J gene TRBJ2-1; 15 bases match TRBD2. The CDR3 has 15 residues. Germline V CDR1 and CDR2: SGHVS, FNYEAQ. With V trimmed by 3 bases and J by 7 bases, 1 base remained unmatched. The CDR3 loop reads CASSLGTSGGNEQFF. The CDR3 coding sequence is TGTGCCAGCAGCTTGGGGACTAGCGGGGGGAATGAGCAGTTCTTC.

The chain employs TRBV7-3 and TRBJ2-7; 7 positions match TRBD1. The CDR3 spans 15 residues. V lost 5 bases to trimming and J lost 4 bases; unmatched junction nucleotides: 11. Germline loops: CDR1 SGHTA, CDR2 FQGTGA. As DNA, the CDR3 is TGTGCCAGCAGCGGGACAGAAAGGGGATCATACGAGCAGTACTTC. As protein: CASSGTERGSYEQYF.

This chain uses TRBV30 with TRBJ2-5; 12 bases are shared with TRBD2. V gave up 2 bases and J gave up 3 bases; unmatched junction bases: 7. The CDR3 is 16 residues long. Germline V gives CDR1 GTSNPN, CDR2 SVGIG (reference sequence). This CDR3 reads CAWSLAGGPGEETQYF. Written as DNA, the CDR3 is TGTGCCTGGAGTCTAGCGGGAGGGCCAGGTGAAGAGACCCAGTACTTC.

This clone has only a few counts. J is TRBJ1-1 and V is TRBV4-2, with D unclear. The CDR3 length is 15 residues. Germline V CDR1 and CDR2: LGHNA, YNFKEQ. V was shortened by 0 bases and J by 3 bases, with 11 bases between the two germline ends. CDR3 amino acids: CASSQEGLGDTEAFF. CDR3 nucleotides: TGTGCCAGCAGCCAAGAGGGTCTCGGGGACACTGAAGCTTTCTTT.

The rearrangement joins TRBV7-3 to TRBJ2-3; D not certain. The CDR3 is 14 residues long. Per the germline V gene, CDR1 is SGHTA and CDR2 is FQGTGA. V was shortened by 4 bases and J by 6 bases, with 14 bases between the two germline ends. The CDR3 loop is CASSYIGLQDTQYF. Written as DNA, the CDR3 is TGTGCCAGCAGCTATATTGGATTACAGGATACGCAGTATTTT.

The chain recombines TRBV5-1 with TRBJ1-4; 12 nucleotides agree with TRBD1. The germline gives CDR1 SGHRS, CDR2 YFSETQ. This CDR3 is built from 15 residues. After removal of 4 bases from V and 7 bases from J, the junction contained 5 bases not matched to a gene. CDR3 coding DNA: TGCGCCAGCAGCGTACTGGGACAGGGGGCTGAAAAACTGTTTTTT. This encodes CASSVLGQGAEKLFF. Full variable domain (outside the CDR3, taken from reference TRBV5-1 and TRBJ1-4): KAGVTQTPRYLIKTRGQQVTLSCSPISGHRSVSWYQQTPGQGLQFLFEYFSETQRNKGNFPGRFSGRQFSNSRSEMNVSTLELGDSALYLCASSVLGQGAEKLFFGSGTQLSVL.

This chain links TRBV15 with TRBJ1-1; no reliable D call. The CDR3 covers 14 residues. CDR1 and CDR2 (germline): LNHNV, YYDKDF (reference sequence). Trimming shortened V by 8 bases and J by 0 bases, and 13 bases separated the two germline ends. For the CDR3, the DNA is TGTGCCACCTCTGGTAGAGGATTGAACACTGAAGCTTTCTTT. Translated, it gives CATSGRGLNTEAFF.

The chain links TRBV5-1 to TRBJ2-3; 11 bases match TRBD2. With 7 bases clipped from V and 2 bases from J, the junction kept 6 bases outside the gene matches. The CDR3 consists of 15 residues. Germline V gene data show CDR1 as SGHRS and CDR2 as YFSETQ. The CDR3 region is CASAILAGATDTQYF. For the CDR3, the DNA is TGCGCCAGCGCGATACTAGCGGGGGCCACAGATACGCAGTATTTT.

The rearrangement links TRBV18 to TRBJ2-7; D perhaps matches TRBD1 (5 bases). CDR1 and CDR2 (germline): KGHSH, LQKENI. Trimming left V 0 bases short and J 0 bases short, with 15 bases between. This CDR3 has 17 amino acids. CDR3 region: CASSPPGVETASYEQYF. As DNA, the CDR3 is TGTGCCAGCTCACCACCGGGTGTCGAGACAGCCTCCTACGAGCAGTACTTC.

J is TRBJ2-1 and V is TRBV2; 9 bases match TRBD1. The CDR3 has 14 residues. With 5 bases clipped from V and 4 bases from J, the junction kept 3 bases outside the gene matches. The germline gives CDR1 SNHLY, CDR2 FYNNEI. CDR3 in DNA: TGTGCCAGCAGTTCCGGGACAGGGTACAATGAGCAGTTCTTC. It is translated as CASSSGTGYNEQFF.

The chain employs TRBV7-9 and TRBJ1-4; D is perhaps TRBD1 (5 bases). Germline assignment: CDR1 SEHNR and CDR2 FQNEAQ (reference sequence). Trimming took 4 bases from V and 0 from J, leaving 6 bases between them. The CDR3 loop spans 14 amino acids. CDR3 bases: TGTGCCAGCAGCTGGGGGGCAACTAATGAAAAACTGTTTTTT. Translating gives CASSWGATNEKLFF.

DNA of the CDR3: TGTGCCAGCAGTGAAGACGGGGCCAAAAACATTCAGTACTTC. It codes for CASSEDGAKNIQYF. The genes are TRBV25-1 and TRBJ2-4; D not resolved. The CDR3 sequence is 14 residues long. CDR1 MGHDK and CDR2 SYGVNS come from the germline V gene. The V end lost 2 bases, the J end lost 1 base, and 6 bases lay between the germline ends.

This chain connects TRBV19 to TRBJ2-4; 15 bases align to TRBD2. Germline CDR1 reads LNHDA; CDR2 reads SQIVND (reference sequence). This CDR3 contains 21 residues. With 4 bases clipped from V and 1 base from J, the junction kept 14 bases outside the gene matches. DNA for the CDR3: TGTGCCAGTAGTAGGGACGGGACTAGCGGGGGGCATATATCCGCCAAAAACATTCAGTACTTC. Its protein is CASSRDGTSGGHISAKNIQYF.

This clone was recorded once. In DNA, the CDR3 is TGTGCCAGCAGTCCTTCAGTGGAGTACGAGCAGTACTTC. It encodes CASSPSVEYEQYF. The chain uses TRBV28 and TRBJ2-7, with D uncertain. The germline V gene has CDR1 MDHEN and CDR2 SYDVKM. With 5 bases removed from V and 4 bases from J, the gap between germline ends came to 12 bases. The CDR3 sequence is 13 residues long.

V gene TRBV7-2 combines with J gene TRBJ1-3; D not certain. The germline V gene encodes CDR1 SGHTA and CDR2 FQGNSA. V lost 4 bases, J lost 0 bases, and 13 bases lay in between. CDR3 size: 16 residues. In DNA form, the CDR3 reads TGTGCCAGCAGCTCTTCCGGGTCCCCCTCTGGAAACACCATATATTTT. Encoded protein: CASSSSGSPSGNTIYF.